The 28 T cell receptor beta chains reported below all come from one sample, sequenced in a study of blood T cells in healthy people across ages. A second 7 to 11 cycle PCR used barcoded and J-beta primers. TCRdb called the 5' RACE reads again in MiXCR, with one record for every CDR3 protein. The table includes 1.6 million or so distinct CDR3 sequences, 30% to 35% detected once. Sequencing was done on a sample of blood. The origin of the receptors is a woman in her twenties or thirties in good health.

CDR3 in amino acids: CATSRKREGHNEQFF. CDR3 DNA: TGTGCCACCAGCAGGAAGCGGGAGGGCCATAATGAGCAGTTCTTC. The rearrangement uses TRBV15 and TRBJ2-1; 10 bases fit TRBD2. V lost 3 bases, J lost 7 bases, and 6 bases stayed unmatched. The CDR3 has 15 amino acids. Looked up from germline, CDR1 is LNHNV and CDR2 is YYDKDF (reference sequence).

With respect to this clonotype: This may stem from a read error, because a much larger clone lies one nucleotide away. The CDR3 sequence is CASSRIGGGSYNEQYF. The CDR3 DNA reads TGCGCCAGCAGCCGGATAGGGGGGGGATCCTACAATGAGCAGTACTTC. The chain is built from TRBV4-1 and TRBJ2-1; possible D gene TRBD2, 7 bases. The end of the DNA aligns better with TRBJ2-7, so the J call may be wrong. The CDR3 spans 16 residues. CDR1 and CDR2 (germline): MGHRA, YSYEKL.

The chain carries TRBV28 and TRBJ2-1; weak D call: TRBD1 (7 bases). Germline CDR1 reads MDHEN; CDR2 reads SYDVKM. Trimming took 6 bases from V and 13 from J, leaving 19 bases between them. The CDR3 covers 13 residues. The CDR3 nucleotides read TGTGCCAGCAGCATAGACAGGGAGGAGACCCAGTTCTTC. It codes for CASSIDREETQFF.

The chain carries TRBV20-1 and TRBJ1-4; possibly TRBD1 for D (5 bases). Between the trimmed V and J ends, which lost 3 bases and 8 bases, there was a span of 10 bases. The CDR3 extends over 12 amino acids. Germline CDR1 DFQATT, CDR2 SNEGSKA (reference sequence). The CDR3 region is CSASGGWEKLFF. CDR3 DNA: TGCAGTGCTAGCGGGGGTTGGGAAAAACTGTTTTTT.

The chain links TRBV3-1 to TRBJ1-1; D perhaps matches TRBD1 (5 bases). With 1 base removed from V and 8 bases from J, the gap between germline ends came to 14 bases. Per germline, CDR1 LGHDT and CDR2 YNNKEL (reference sequence). This CDR3 has 14 residues. Here the CDR3 DNA reads TGTGCCAGCAGCCAAGTCGGCTCAGGGTTAGAAGCTTTCTTT. Translated, it gives CASSQVGSGLEAFF.

This clonotype was picked up many times. The V and J genes are TRBV4-2 and TRBJ2-1, with 7 bases lining up with TRBD1. CDR3 size: 16 residues. Per germline, CDR1 LGHNA and CDR2 YNFKEQ. With V trimmed by 0 bases and J by 10 bases, 12 bases remained unmatched. DNA of the CDR3: TGTGCCAGCAGCCAAGATCACGAGGGGGCGGCCAGGGAGCAGTTCTTC. Translation gives CASSQDHEGAAREQFF.

The chain couples TRBV29-1 to TRBJ1-1; no definite D call. Germline assignment: CDR1 SQVTM and CDR2 ANQGSEA. The CDR3 covers 13 residues. V was shortened by 3 bases and J by 1 base, with 9 bases between the two germline ends. DNA of the CDR3: TGCAGCGTTGATGGGCGCCCGAACACTGAAGCTTTCTTT. Amino acid sequence: CSVDGRPNTEAFF.

This clonotype has more than one count but fewer than ten. The J gene is TRBJ2-3, the V gene TRBV15, with D unresolved. The CDR3 consists of 14 residues. V lost 1 base and J 4 bases, leaving 9 bases between the germline ends. In germline, CDR1 is LNHNV, CDR2 YYDKDF (reference sequence). The CDR3 here is CATSRVSRSDTQYF. The CDR3 DNA reads as TGTGCCACCAGCAGAGTTTCACGTTCAGATACGCAGTATTTT. Full variable domain (remainder filled in from reference TRBV15 and TRBJ2-3): DAMVIQNPRYQVTQFGKPVTLSCSQTLNHNVMYWYQQKSSQAPKLLFHYYDKDFNNEADTPDNFQSRRPNTSFCFLDIRSPGLGDTAMYLCATSRVSRSDTQYFGPGTRLTVL.

Comment on this clonotype: This may be a read error, as it is one base from a much larger clone. The conserved phenylalanine or tryptophan is not found at the CDR3 terminus, so this likely reflects a read error. The chain recombines TRBV10-2 with TRBJ2-2; D remains unclear. V was pared by 6 bases and J by 3 bases, with 2 bases between. The CDR3 spans 11 residues. Germline CDR1 WSHSY, CDR2 SAAADI. The CDR3, as DNA: TGCGCCAGCAGCCACACCGGGGAGCTGTTTTGT. Translated: CASSHTGELFC.

This clonotype showed up many times. The chain has TRBV10-3 and TRBJ2-5; the D gene is possibly TRBD1 (6 bases). Germline lookup yields CDR1 ENHRY and CDR2 SYGVKD. The CDR3 covers 11 residues. Trimming took 10 bases from V and 5 from J, leaving 11 bases between them. The CDR3 protein is CATDSGETQYF. Here the CDR3 DNA reads TGTGCCACGGACAGTGGGGAGACCCAGTACTTC.

This clonotype was seen more than once but under ten times. The chain is built from TRBV5-1 and TRBJ2-4, with D possibly TRBD1 on 7 matching bases. Trimming left V 0 bases short and J 5 bases short, with 21 bases between. The CDR3 covers 18 residues. Germline-derived CDR1 and CDR2 are SGHRS and YFSETQ. The CDR3 region is CASSLAESWRGPQNIQYF. DNA of the CDR3: TGCGCCAGCAGCTTGGCCGAGTCTTGGAGGGGGCCCCAAAACATTCAGTACTTC.

This clonotype was picked up a small number of times. V is TRBV20-1 and J is TRBJ2-3, with 10 bases identical to TRBD2. V lost 3 bases, J lost 4 bases, and 4 bases stayed unmatched. Germline V CDR1 and CDR2: DFQATT, SNEGSKA (reference sequence). The CDR3 consists of 14 residues. The CDR3 sequence: CSASLAGVADTQYF. CDR3 nucleotides: TGCAGTGCTAGCCTAGCGGGGGTGGCAGATACGCAGTATTTT.

This clonotype has just a few counts. The chain has TRBV5-5 and TRBJ2-7; D is tentatively TRBD1 or TRBD2 (5 bases each). Trimming removed 3 bases at V and 3 bases at J, with 13 bases between. The CDR3 extends over 14 amino acids. In germline, CDR1 is SGHKS, CDR2 YYEKEE (reference sequence). The CDR3 nucleotides read TGTGCCAGCAGCTACCCCGGGACGGACTACGAGCAGTACTTC. It codes for CASSYPGTDYEQYF.

The J gene is TRBJ2-3, the V gene TRBV4-1; TRBD2 is a possible D gene (7 bases). Per the germline V gene, CDR1 is MGHRA and CDR2 is YSYEKL. The V end was cut by 1 base, the J end by 2 bases, with 16 bases between. The CDR3 totals 17 residues. In DNA, the CDR3 is TGCGCCAGCAGCCAAGTTGGGGCCGGGGGGCCCACAGATACGCAGTATTTT. Its protein is CASSQVGAGGPTDTQYF.

Of note for this clonotype: A junction boundary mismatches the germline segment, possibly from a read error. The V and J genes are TRBV7-6 and TRBJ2-2; the match to TRBD1 covers 8 bases. The CDR3 is 17 residues long. Looked up from germline, CDR1 is SGHVS and CDR2 is FNYEAQ. For the CDR3, the DNA is TGTGCCAGCAGCTGGGACAGGACCCAGCCGAACACTGGGGAGCTGTTTTTT. Translation gives CASSWDRTQPNTGELFF.

In this sample, this clonotype turned up a few times. The chain recombines TRBV6-1 with TRBJ2-1; 8 bases agree with TRBD2. This CDR3 spans 13 amino acids. Germline V CDR1 and CDR2: MNHNS, SASEGT. Trimming removed 6 bases from V and 9 bases from J; junction bases left unmatched: 7. DNA of the CDR3: TGTGCCAGCAGCACGACTAGCGTGGGTGAGCAGTTCTTC. Translating gives CASSTTSVGEQFF.

The V gene is TRBV7-9, the J gene TRBJ2-3, with a weak D call TRBD1 (6 bases). The CDR3 consists of 13 residues. CDR1 and CDR2 from the germline V gene are SEHNR and FQNEAQ (reference sequence). V gave up 7 bases and J gave up 7 bases, with 15 bases separating them. The CDR3 nucleotides are TGTGCCAGCACCGCGGTGGGGGCTTATACGCAGTATTTT. Translating gives CASTAVGAYTQYF.

The chain is built from TRBV16 and TRBJ1-2, with TRBD1 matching over 11 bases. Germline CDR1 and CDR2: KGHSY and FQNENV. The CDR3 spans 13 residues. After removal of 1 base from V and 13 bases from J, the junction contained 5 bases not matched to a gene. CDR3 sequence (DNA): TGTGCCAGCAGCCAATGGGGACAGGGGGTTTCCACCTTC. Its translation is CASSQWGQGVSTF. The complete variable domain, with remaining parts taken from reference TRBV16 and TRBJ1-2, reads GEEVAQTPKHLVRGEGQKAKLYCAPIKGHSYVFWYQQVLKNEFKFLISFQNENVFDETGMPKERFSAKCLPNSPCSLEIQATKLEDSAVYFCASSQWGQGVSTFGSGTRLTVV.

A few counts support this clonotype. This chain uses TRBV12-3 or TRBV12-4 with TRBJ1-1, with 7 bases that match TRBD1. The CDR3 has 14 residues. Trimming cost V 3 bases and J 4 bases; bases outside gene matches: 5. CDR3 sequence reads: CASSFEGAGTEAFF. The CDR3 nucleotides are TGTGCCAGCAGTTTTGAGGGGGCGGGCACTGAAGCTTTCTTT.

DNA of the CDR3: TGTGCCATCAGTGGAGGACTAGCGGGAGGGGCCTACGAGCAGTACTTC. Translation: CAISGGLAGGAYEQYF. The chain has TRBV10-3 and TRBJ2-7; 15 positions match TRBD2. Germline CDR1 reads ENHRY; CDR2 reads SYGVKD. There are 16 residues in the CDR3. V was pared by 4 bases and J by 2 bases, with 3 bases of the junction left unmatched.

CDR3 nucleotide sequence: TGCGCCAGCAGCCATGAAGGTAACCCATATTACGAGCAGTACTTC. Encoded protein: CASSHEGNPYYEQYF. The rearrangement joins TRBV4-1 to TRBJ2-7, with D unresolved. Germline V gene sequence: CDR1 MGHRA, CDR2 YSYEKL. V lost 3 bases to trimming and J lost 4 bases, with 16 bases between them. CDR3 length: 15 residues.

This chain connects TRBV5-5 to TRBJ1-2, with D maybe TRBD1 (6 bases). This CDR3 spans 15 amino acids. Deletions cut 4 bases from V and 2 bases from J, with 15 bases between. Germline V gene lookup returns CDR1 SGHKS and CDR2 YYEKEE (reference sequence). CDR3 nucleotides: TGTGCCAGCAGCGCAGAACAGGGACTCAACTATGGCTACACCTTC. It yields the protein CASSAEQGLNYGYTF.

The chain uses TRBV27 and TRBJ2-7, with D perhaps matching TRBD1 or TRBD2 (5 bases each). The CDR3 runs to 15 residues. Germline CDR1 and CDR2: MNHEY and SMNVEV (reference sequence). V lost 5 bases to trimming and J lost 2 bases, with 16 bases between them. This CDR3 reads CASSPVPGTTYEQYF. In nucleotides, the CDR3 is TGTGCCAGCAGTCCCGTCCCCGGGACCACCTACGAGCAGTACTTC.

The chain recombines TRBV10-3 with TRBJ2-2; 7 bases match TRBD1. The CDR3 consists of 16 residues. V was pared by 8 bases and J by 5 bases, with 14 bases of the junction left unmatched. Per germline, CDR1 ENHRY and CDR2 SYGVKD. In DNA, the CDR3 is TGTGCCATCTCCGAGGGGCTAGCCAGGGGGACCGGGGAGCTGTTTTTT. This sequence encodes CAISEGLARGTGELFF.

V is TRBV6-1 and J is TRBJ2-5, with D possibly TRBD1 on 7 matching bases. CDR3 length: 14 residues. Germline-derived CDR1 and CDR2 are MNHNS and SASEGT. V was trimmed by 7 bases and J by 11 bases, leaving 23 bases between them. The CDR3 protein is CASTRGGTAREQYF. As DNA, the CDR3 is TGTGCCAGCACCAGAGGAGGGACAGCTCGGGAGCAGTACTTC.

The J gene is TRBJ1-5, the V gene TRBV27, with D unresolved. Trimming left V 5 bases short and J 0 bases short, with 20 bases between. This CDR3 spans 18 amino acids. The germline CDR1 and CDR2 sequences are MNHEY and SMNVEV (reference sequence). In DNA form, the CDR3 reads TGTGCCAGCAGTGTCCGACTTAGGACGGCCGATAGCAATCAGCCCCAGCATTTT. Translating it yields CASSVRLRTADSNQPQHF.

The gene calls are TRBV6-5 and TRBJ1-4; 7 positions agree with TRBD1. Per the germline V gene, CDR1 is MNHEY and CDR2 is SVGAGI. CDR3 length: 18 amino acids. The junction had 7 bases not matched to a gene; V was cut back by 0 bases and J by 0 bases. The CDR3 sequence is CASSYSFGTATTNEKLFF. CDR3 in DNA: TGTGCCAGCAGTTACTCTTTCGGGACAGCTACAACTAATGAAAAACTGTTTTTT.

This CDR3 reads CASSPPGRESDTQYF. CDR3 sequence (DNA): TGTGCCAGCAGCCCCCCGGGCAGGGAGTCAGATACGCAGTATTTT. V is TRBV5-5 and J is TRBJ2-3; D assignment may be TRBD1 or TRBD2 (5 bases each). V shed 4 bases and J shed 4 bases, with 16 bases lying between them. Germline CDR1 SGHKS, CDR2 YYEKEE (reference sequence). This CDR3 region has 15 residues.